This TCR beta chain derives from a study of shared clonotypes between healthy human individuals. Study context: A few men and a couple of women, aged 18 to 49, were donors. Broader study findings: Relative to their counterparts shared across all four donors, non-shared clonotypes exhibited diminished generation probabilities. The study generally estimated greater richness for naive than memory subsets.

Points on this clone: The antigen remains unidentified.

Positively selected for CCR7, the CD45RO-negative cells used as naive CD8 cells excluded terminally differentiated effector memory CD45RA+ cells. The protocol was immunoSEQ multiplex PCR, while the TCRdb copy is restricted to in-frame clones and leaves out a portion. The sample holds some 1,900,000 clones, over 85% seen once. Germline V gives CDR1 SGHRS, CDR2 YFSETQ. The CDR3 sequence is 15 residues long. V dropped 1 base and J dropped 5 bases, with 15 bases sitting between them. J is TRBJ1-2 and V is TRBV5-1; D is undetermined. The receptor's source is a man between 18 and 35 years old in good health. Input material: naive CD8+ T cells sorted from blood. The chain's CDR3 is CASSLTPALPYGYTF. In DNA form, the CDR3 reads TGCGCCAGCAGCTTGACTCCGGCCCTTCCTTATGGCTACACCTTC.